This T cell receptor (beta chain) originates from a study of blood T cells in healthy people across ages. Trimming took 5 bases from V and 6 from J; bases not matched to a gene: 5. Per the germline V gene, CDR1 is LNHNV and CDR2 is YYDKDF (reference sequence). The CDR3 has 13 residues. The use of a sample-barcoded 5' primer and a J-beta primer mix characterized a second PCR of roughly 6 to 11 cycles. Via MiXCR, TCRdb re-called the 5' RACE reads, giving one row per CDR3 protein. This table holds approximately 900,000 distinct CDR3 sequences, almost 30% found once. The same data also went into a second study, on T cells of mothers and their children. This second report adds: Mothers gave over 9 million TCR beta CDR3 reads each, and children several million each.

The rearrangement joins TRBV15 to TRBJ2-7; 9 nucleotides agree with TRBD1. The sample consisted of blood. This clonotype was sampled from a woman between 40 and 50 years old in good health. The CDR3 spells CATSVGTGLEQYF. As DNA, the CDR3 is TGTGCCACCAGCGTTGGGACAGGGCTCGAGCAGTACTTC.